This T cell receptor (beta chain) was obtained from a study of T-cell reconstitution after alpha-beta-depleted transplantation in children. Study observations and caveats: A year post-transplant, T-cell counts and diversity derived mostly from newly produced T cells. Diversity of TCRbeta at day 60 was high in some patients, arising from surviving recipient T cells and thymic progenitors. About two months after transplant, alpha-beta T cells reportedly came from several hundred expanded graft clones.

This clonotype was found many times. Its antigen is currently unknown. This CDR3 region has 16 residues. J lost 4 bases, V lost 1 base, and 8 bases had no gene match. CDR1 is SQVTM and CDR2 is ANQGSEA in the germline V gene. Preparation of the TCRbeta library used unique molecular identifiers. TCRdb processed the PCR reads anew with MiXCR; each CDR3 protein has one entry. Of 200,000 or so distinct CDR3 sequences in the sample, 5% to 7.5% were seen once. This sequence joins TRBV29-1 and TRBJ2-1, with 9 positions matching TRBD2. Sequences were derived from PBMCs, sampled before TCRalphabeta/CD19-depleted stem cell transplant. This sequence was found in a girl under two years old with combined immunodeficiency, due to receive a stem cell transplant. CDR3 sequence reads: CSVEGVAGEGYNEQFF. The CDR3 region has the DNA TGCAGCGTTGAAGGTGTAGCGGGAGAGGGGTACAATGAGCAGTTCTTC.